Each of the 8 T cell receptor beta chains below was sequenced from the same sample in a study of response to subunit inactivated influenza vaccine. One entry per CDR3 protein results from TCRdb running MiXCR on the RT-PCR reads. This sample has roughly 780,000 distinct CDR3 sequences, with around 20% found just once. The sample in question was PBMCs from blood, obtained more than 4 days after vaccination. The receptor set was obtained from a man between 50 and 59 years old who received an inactivated influenza vaccine.

J is TRBJ2-7 and V is TRBV27, with a weak D call TRBD1 (6 bases). This CDR3 comprises 15 residues. Germline loops: CDR1 MNHEY, CDR2 SMNVEV (reference sequence). V dropped 0 bases and J dropped 4 bases, with 13 bases sitting between them. The CDR3 bases are TGTGCCAGCAGTTTATCGCAGGGGCTACCGTACGAGCAGTACTTC. Residues: CASSLSQGLPYEQYF.

This chain links TRBV12-3 or TRBV12-4 with TRBJ2-5, with a possible D match to TRBD1 (6 bases). The CDR3 totals 15 residues. V gave up 5 bases and J gave up 1 base, with 14 bases separating them. DNA for the CDR3: TGTGCCAGCAGTGCAATGACAGGAGTCCAAGAGACCCAGTACTTC. It encodes CASSAMTGVQETQYF.

There are a few counts of this clonotype. This chain links TRBV20-1 with TRBJ2-5, with TRBD2 matching over 7 bases. The trim removed 1 base at V and 6 bases at J, leaving 8 bases unmatched. The CDR3 extends over 14 amino acids. Looked up from germline, CDR1 is DFQATT and CDR2 is SNEGSKA (reference sequence). CDR3 amino acids: CSARGAGVGQTQYF. The DNA for the CDR3 is TGCAGTGCTAGAGGGGCGGGAGTCGGGCAGACCCAGTACTTC.

The J gene is TRBJ2-7, the V gene TRBV20-1; D unclear. The V end lost 0 bases, the J end lost 3 bases, and 18 bases lay between the germline ends. CDR1 DFQATT and CDR2 SNEGSKA come from the germline V gene (reference sequence). The CDR3 extends over 16 amino acids. CDR3 DNA: TGCAGTGCTAGAGACCCGTTAACCGGCGGTGTCTACGAGCAGTACTTC. Its protein is CSARDPLTGGVYEQYF.

The rearrangement uses TRBV2 and TRBJ2-7; 8 bases agree with TRBD2. Germline V gene sequence: CDR1 SNHLY, CDR2 FYNNEI. J gave up 1 base and V 7 bases, and 6 bases lay outside the gene matches. The CDR3 loop spans 14 amino acids. The CDR3 loop is CASKERGSSYEQYF. Written as DNA, the CDR3 is TGTGCCAGCAAGGAGCGGGGGTCGTCCTACGAGCAGTACTTC.

The rearrangement links TRBV7-2 to TRBJ2-7; TRBD2 matches 15 bases. The germline gives CDR1 SGHTA, CDR2 FQGNSA. The CDR3 is made up of 17 amino acids. J was trimmed by 2 bases and V by 10 bases; bases with no gene match: 12. The CDR3 coding sequence is TGTGCCATGGGCCCTGGACTAGCGGGAGGGCTGACCTACGAGCAGTACTTC. Amino acids: CAMGPGLAGGLTYEQYF.

CDR3 bases: TGTGCCAGCAGACAGACAGGGCTCTCCTACGAGCAGTACTTC. Translated, it gives CASRQTGLSYEQYF. The chain links TRBV6-2 or TRBV6-3 to TRBJ2-7; 7 nucleotides line up with TRBD1. Germline lookup yields CDR1 MNHEY and CDR2 SVGEGT. Trimming took 6 bases from V and 0 from J; bases not matched to a gene: 5. This CDR3 region has 14 residues.

V usage is TRBV30 and J usage is TRBJ2-7; TRBD1 is a possible D gene (6 bases). Trimming shortened V by 7 bases and J by 0 bases, and 13 bases separated the two germline ends. CDR3 length: 13 amino acids. Germline-derived CDR1 and CDR2 are GTSNPN and SVGIG (reference sequence). The CDR3 reads CALHSGDSYEQYF. The CDR3 DNA reads as TGTGCCTTACACTCAGGGGACTCCTACGAGCAGTACTTC.